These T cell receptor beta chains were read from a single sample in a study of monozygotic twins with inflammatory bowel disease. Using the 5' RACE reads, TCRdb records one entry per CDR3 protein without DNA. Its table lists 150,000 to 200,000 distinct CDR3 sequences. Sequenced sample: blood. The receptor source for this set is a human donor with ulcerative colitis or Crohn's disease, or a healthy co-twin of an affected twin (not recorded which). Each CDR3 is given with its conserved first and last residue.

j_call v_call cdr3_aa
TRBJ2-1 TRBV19 CASTSGANNEQFF
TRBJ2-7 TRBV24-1 CATSKGPGEQYF
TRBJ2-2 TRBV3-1 CASSQFDTNTGELFF
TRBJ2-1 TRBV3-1 CASSQERPAGPYNEQFF
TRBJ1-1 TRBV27 CASSLGRVGTEAFF
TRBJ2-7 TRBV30 CAWSVRGNEQYF
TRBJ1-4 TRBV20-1 CSAKEGEATNEKLFF
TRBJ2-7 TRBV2 CASTETSLSSYEQYF
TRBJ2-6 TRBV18 CASSPSLGLISGANVLTF
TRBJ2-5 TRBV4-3 CASSQGAPLSGQETQYF
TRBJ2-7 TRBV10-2 CASVGGGSEQYF
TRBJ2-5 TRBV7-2 CASSLGGRNQETQYF
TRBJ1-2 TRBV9 CASSVATGSYGYTF
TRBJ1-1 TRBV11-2 CASSFTDGLDGAFF
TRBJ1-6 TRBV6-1 CASRAGDRTYNSPLHF
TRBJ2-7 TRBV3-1 CASRGSAPEQYF
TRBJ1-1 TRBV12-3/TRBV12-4 CASSLGTLRIGTEAFF
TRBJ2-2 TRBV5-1 CASSSQQGAAANTGELFF
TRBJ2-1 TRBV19 CASSIASGIHNEQFF
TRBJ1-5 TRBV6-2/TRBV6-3 CASSYSGGQGNNQPQHF
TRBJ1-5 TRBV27 CASSGSGIPSNQPQHF
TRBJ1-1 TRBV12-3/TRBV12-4 CASREGGAQVTEAFF
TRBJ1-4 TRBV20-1 CSARIEGAQEKLFF
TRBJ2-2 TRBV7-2 CASSLRSYTGELFF
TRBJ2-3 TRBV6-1 CASTHLQRATDTQYF
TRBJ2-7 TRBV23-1 CASIGINSYEQYF
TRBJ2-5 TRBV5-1 CASSRTTASAMQETQYF
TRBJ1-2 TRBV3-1 CASRQEAQSPANYGYTF
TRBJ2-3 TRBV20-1 CSARDQGTTDTQYF
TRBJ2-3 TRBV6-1 CASIDRQGGTDTQYF
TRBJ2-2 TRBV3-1 CASSNPYPGTGELFF
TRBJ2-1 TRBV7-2 CASSLLLSYNEQFF
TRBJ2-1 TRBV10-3 CAIAAGTSGNNEQFF